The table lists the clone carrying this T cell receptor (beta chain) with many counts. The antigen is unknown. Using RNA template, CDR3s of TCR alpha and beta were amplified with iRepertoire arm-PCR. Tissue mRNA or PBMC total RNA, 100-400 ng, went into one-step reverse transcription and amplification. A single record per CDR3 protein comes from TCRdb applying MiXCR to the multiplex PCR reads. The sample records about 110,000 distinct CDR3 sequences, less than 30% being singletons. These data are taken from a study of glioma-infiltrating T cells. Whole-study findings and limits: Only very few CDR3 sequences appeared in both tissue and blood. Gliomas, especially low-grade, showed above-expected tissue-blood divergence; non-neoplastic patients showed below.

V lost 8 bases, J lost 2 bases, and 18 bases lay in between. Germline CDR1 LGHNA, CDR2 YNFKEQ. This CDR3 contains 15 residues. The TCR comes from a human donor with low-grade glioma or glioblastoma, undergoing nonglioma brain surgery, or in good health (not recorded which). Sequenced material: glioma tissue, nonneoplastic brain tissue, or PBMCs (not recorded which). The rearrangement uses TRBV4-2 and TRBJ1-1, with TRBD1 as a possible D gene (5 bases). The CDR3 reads CASVRPGRKNTEAFF. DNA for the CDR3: TGTGCCAGCGTGAGACCGGGACGCAAAAACACTGAAGCTTTCTTT.